Given below is one T cell receptor beta chain in context. This sample is drawn from a study of T-cell memory formation after mild COVID-19. TCRdb reanalysed the 5' RACE reads using MiXCR and keeps one entry per CDR3 protein. The sample lists more than 250,000 distinct CDR3 sequences; around 15% were seen once. Germline V gene lookup returns CDR1 SGHRS and CDR2 YFSETQ. V lost 0 bases to trimming and J lost 1 base, with 9 bases between them. The CDR3 is 15 amino acids. The chain uses TRBV5-1 and TRBJ2-3; either TRBD1 or TRBD2 may fit D (6 bases each). Sequenced: PBMCs or a T cell subset sorted from them (not recorded which). This sequence was found in a man between 18 and 35 years old who had mild COVID-19 (a few samples of this study predate the infection). Cell type and time point are not known. The CDR3 loop reads CASSLEGGRTDTQYF. In nucleotides, the CDR3 is TGCGCCAGCAGCTTGGAGGGGGGCCGCACAGATACGCAGTATTTT.